The 27 T cell receptor beta chains below were found in one sample sequenced in a study of shared clonotypes between healthy human individuals. Only in-frame clones appear in the TCRdb table, and some are missing; sequencing was by immunoSEQ multiplex PCR. The repertoire consists of hundreds of thousands of clones, with about 74% occurring once and the leading ten covering approximately 1.7%. What was sequenced was memory CD4+ T cells sorted from blood. Indicated subset: CD45RA-negative fraction. These receptor sequences come from a woman aged 30 to 39 in good health.

At least ten counts were recorded for this clone. The chain employs TRBV2 and TRBJ2-7; D assignment may be TRBD1 or TRBD2 (5 bases each). Germline values: CDR1 SNHLY, CDR2 FYNNEI. V was cut by 4 bases and J by 0 bases, with 19 bases left in between. This CDR3 has 17 residues. CDR3 in amino acids: CASSGPRAGTFSYEQYF. CDR3 bases: TGTGCCAGCAGTGGGCCCCGTGCCGGGACGTTCTCCTACGAGCAGTACTTC.

The V and J genes are TRBV21-1 and TRBJ2-7. TRBV21-1 is tagged as a pseudogene. CDR3 length equals 12 residues. DNA of the CDR3: TGTGCCAGCAGCAAAGAGGCGTACGAGCAGTACTTC. Its translation is CASSKEAYEQYF.

In regard to this clone: A junction boundary mismatches the germline segment, possibly from a read error. The chain employs TRBV7-9 and TRBJ1-3; D gene ambiguous. The V gene's germline CDR1 is SEHNR and CDR2 FQNEAQ (reference sequence). The CDR3 runs to 12 residues. This CDR3 reads CASGLGGNTIYF. The CDR3 region has the DNA TGTGCCAGCGGCTTGGGGGGAAACACCATATATTTT.

The gene calls are TRBV6-1 and TRBJ2-1; 12 nucleotides align to TRBD1. CDR3 size: 15 residues. V gave up 8 bases and J gave up 10 bases; unmatched junction bases: 12. The germline CDR1 and CDR2 sequences are MNHNS and SASEGT. This CDR3 is CASGGGQGAVVEQFF. CDR3 DNA sequence: TGTGCCAGCGGCGGGGGACAGGGGGCGGTGGTGGAGCAGTTCTTC.

This clone was counted many times. J is TRBJ1-4 and V is TRBV7-9; D ambiguous. Germline V CDR1 and CDR2: SEHNR, FQNEAQ (reference sequence). Trimming left V 5 bases short and J 5 bases short, with 9 bases between. The CDR3 has 13 residues. The DNA for the CDR3 is TGTGCCAGCAGCCAAACAGAGAATGAAAAACTGTTTTTT. It is translated as CASSQTENEKLFF.

J is TRBJ2-3 and V is TRBV30; 10 nucleotides line up with TRBD1. The germline V gene has CDR1 GTSNPN and CDR2 SVGIG (reference sequence). The CDR3 is 15 amino acids. Trimming at V came to 3 bases and at J to 2 bases, leaving 5 bases not matched to a gene. The DNA of the CDR3 is TGTGCCTGGAGGAGAGGACAGGGGGTCACAGATACGCAGTATTTT. Translating gives CAWRRGQGVTDTQYF.

The chain carries TRBV19 and TRBJ1-2, with TRBD1 matching over 11 bases. The J segment lost 4 bases and the V segment lost 6 bases, leaving 13 bases of the junction unmatched. Germline V gene lookup returns CDR1 LNHDA and CDR2 SQIVND (reference sequence). CDR3 length: 17 amino acids. CDR3 in amino acids: CASSRGTWTGGFYGYTF. CDR3 bases: TGTGCCAGTAGCCGGGGGACCTGGACAGGGGGCTTCTATGGCTACACCTTC.

The chain joins TRBV28 to TRBJ1-5; D ambiguous. Trimming took off 6 bases at V and 9 bases at J, with 15 bases between the two ends. The CDR3 loop spans 13 amino acids. Germline V gene sequence: CDR1 MDHEN, CDR2 SYDVKM. CDR3 sequence reads: CASRDGQRGPQHF. For the CDR3, the DNA is TGTGCCAGCAGGGACGGGCAGCGAGGGCCCCAGCATTTT.

The rearrangement uses TRBV18 and TRBJ2-7; D tentatively fits TRBD1 or TRBD2 (5 bases each). Deletions cut 2 bases from V and 0 bases from J, with 8 bases between. This CDR3 has 14 amino acids. Germline V gives CDR1 KGHSH, CDR2 LQKENI. CDR3 loop: CASSPGTLSYEQYF. In DNA form, the CDR3 reads TGTGCCAGCTCACCAGGGACCCTCTCCTACGAGCAGTACTTC.

V gene TRBV5-4 combines with J gene TRBJ2-1; D unresolved. Between the trimmed V and J ends, which lost 4 bases and 5 bases, there was a span of 10 bases. Germline CDR1 and CDR2: SGHNT and YYREEE (reference sequence). This CDR3 contains 13 residues. In DNA, the CDR3 is TGTGCCAGCAGCCAAACAAAGGACAATGAGCAGTTCTTC. It yields the protein CASSQTKDNEQFF.

This clone appeared a single time. The chain combines TRBV5-1 with TRBJ2-7; 10 bases are a match to TRBD2. Germline V CDR1 and CDR2: SGHRS, YFSETQ. This CDR3 has 14 residues. Trimming at V came to 2 bases and at J to 2 bases, leaving 1 base not matched to a gene. The CDR3 spells CASSFGLAAYEQYF. For the CDR3, the DNA is TGCGCCAGCAGCTTTGGACTAGCGGCCTACGAGCAGTACTTC.

The chain carries TRBV6-1 and TRBJ1-3; D not certain. The germline CDR1 and CDR2 sequences are MNHNS and SASEGT. This CDR3 region has 12 residues. V was shortened by 4 bases and J by 8 bases, with 9 bases between the two germline ends. CDR3 region: CASSGQGYTIYF. The CDR3 DNA sequence: TGTGCCAGCAGTGGCCAAGGGTACACCATATATTTT.

The J gene is TRBJ1-1, the V gene TRBV5-4, with 7 bases identical to TRBD1. The CDR3 sequence is 15 residues long. Trimming took 3 bases from V and 0 from J; bases not matched to a gene: 5. Germline assignment: CDR1 SGHNT and CDR2 YYREEE (reference sequence). The CDR3 DNA is TGTGCCAGCAGCTCGATGGGGACAGTGAACACTGAAGCTTTCTTT. Its translation is CASSSMGTVNTEAFF.

This clone was counted once. CDR3 region: CAIRTDSNQPQHF. CDR3 nucleotides: TGTGCCATCAGGACGGATAGCAATCAGCCCCAGCATTTT. The chain has TRBV10-3 and TRBJ1-5, with no clear D. The CDR3 runs 13 residues. CDR1 is ENHRY and CDR2 is SYGVKD in the germline V gene. V lost 6 bases to trimming and J lost 0 bases, with 6 bases between them.

V is TRBV18 and J is TRBJ2-7; no clear D gene. The CDR3 consists of 13 residues. Germline V gene data show CDR1 as KGHSH and CDR2 as LQKENI. V lost 2 bases and J lost 1, with 6 bases in between. CDR3 loop: CASSPTHSYEQYF. CDR3 bases: TGTGCCAGCTCACCAACTCATTCCTACGAGCAGTACTTC.

The V and J genes are TRBV5-8 and TRBJ2-2; D is ambiguous. The V gene's germline CDR1 is SGHTS and CDR2 YDEGEE. This CDR3 spans 14 amino acids. Trimming took off 4 bases at V and 3 bases at J, with 10 bases between the two ends. CDR3 sequence: CASSPGRDTGELFF. The CDR3 bases are TGTGCCAGCAGCCCGGGTAGGGACACCGGGGAGCTGTTTTTT.

J is TRBJ2-7 and V is TRBV27, with 7 bases aligning to TRBD1. The V gene's germline CDR1 is MNHEY and CDR2 SMNVEV (reference sequence). The junction had 5 bases not matched to a gene; V was cut back by 3 bases and J by 3 bases. This CDR3 comprises 14 residues. Here the CDR3 reads CASSLGRGFYEQYF. The CDR3 region has the DNA TGTGCCAGCAGTTTGGGCAGGGGGTTCTACGAGCAGTACTTC.

This clone appeared a few times. The CDR3 DNA reads as TGTGCCAGCAGTTACTCCGGACAGTACAATGAGCAGTTCTTC. This gives the protein CASSYSGQYNEQFF. J is TRBJ2-1 and V is TRBV6-6, with a weak D call TRBD1 (6 bases). This CDR3 spans 14 amino acids. Germline V lookup: CDR1 MNHNY, CDR2 SVGAGI (reference sequence). Deletions cut 0 bases from V and 4 bases from J, with 7 bases between.

This sequence joins TRBV30 and TRBJ2-1, with 7 bases lining up with TRBD2. The CDR3 length is 13 residues. The germline gives CDR1 GTSNPN, CDR2 SVGIG (reference sequence). Germline trimming cut 3 bases from V and 8 bases from J; bases unmatched to any gene: 7. CDR3 sequence (DNA): TGTGCCTGGAGGGCGGGAGTAGGGGATGAGCAGTTCTTC. Translating gives CAWRAGVGDEQFF.

The chain combines TRBV28 with TRBJ2-5; TRBD1 agrees at 8 bases. Trimming removed 5 bases from V and 11 bases from J; junction bases left unmatched: 10. Germline assignment: CDR1 MDHEN and CDR2 SYDVKM. CDR3 length: 13 amino acids. The DNA for the CDR3 is TGTGCCAGCAGTCCCAACAGGGGGTGGGAGCAGTACTTC. Translating it yields CASSPNRGWEQYF.

This clone was observed many times. Other DNA sequences in the same sample also yield this CDR3. This chain links TRBV19 with TRBJ1-5; D perhaps matches TRBD1 (6 bases). This CDR3 region has 11 residues. V was shortened by 8 bases and J by 6 bases, with 8 bases between the two germline ends. Germline assignment: CDR1 LNHDA and CDR2 SQIVND (reference sequence). The CDR3 DNA reads as TGTGCCAGTTCACAGGGTCAGCCCCAGCATTTT. Translating it yields CASSQGQPQHF.

There are a few counts of this clone. The chain joins TRBV18 to TRBJ2-5; D possibly matches TRBD1 or TRBD2 (5 bases each). The ends were cut back, 5 bases at V and 5 bases at J, with 12 bases in the middle. This CDR3 contains 13 residues. From germline, CDR1 is KGHSH and CDR2 LQKENI. CDR3 in amino acids: CASSTGRGETQYF. The CDR3 coding sequence is TGTGCCAGCTCAACGGGGCGAGGGGAGACCCAGTACTTC.

The chain is built from TRBV5-1 and TRBJ1-2; D call uncertain. CDR3 size: 13 residues. V was shortened by 4 bases and J by 3 bases, with 10 bases between the two germline ends. The germline V gene has CDR1 SGHRS and CDR2 YFSETQ. CDR3 sequence (DNA): TGCGCCAGCAGCCTGGCCTCGCACTATGGCTACACCTTC. Translation: CASSLASHYGYTF.

The chain has TRBV28 and TRBJ2-7; 8 positions agree with TRBD2. V shed 6 bases and J 5 bases; nucleotides not matched to a gene: 3. The CDR3 runs 12 residues. Per germline, CDR1 MDHEN and CDR2 SYDVKM. CDR3 sequence: CASSGGGHEQYF. Written as DNA, the CDR3 is TGTGCCAGCAGCGGGGGGGGGCACGAGCAGTACTTC.

The chain carries TRBV7-2 and TRBJ2-7; tentative D call: TRBD2 (6 bases). This CDR3 spans 14 amino acids. CDR1 SGHTA and CDR2 FQGNSA come from the germline V gene. V gave up 1 base and J gave up 3 bases, with 10 bases separating them. CDR3 nucleotide sequence: TGTGCCAGCAGCTTAGGCCTAGCGAACTACGAGCAGTACTTC. It is translated as CASSLGLANYEQYF.

The chain combines TRBV28 with TRBJ2-6, with D unresolved. The CDR3 extends over 16 amino acids. Germline CDR1 and CDR2: MDHEN and SYDVKM. V lost 3 bases, J lost 3 bases, and 12 bases lay in between. The CDR3 loop reads CASSFGRAGGANVLTF. CDR3 nucleotide sequence: TGTGCCAGCAGTTTTGGTAGGGCCGGTGGGGCCAACGTCCTGACTTTC.

About this clone: This CDR3 is also generated by other DNA sequences in the sample. This sequence joins TRBV29-1 and TRBJ1-2; D perhaps matches TRBD1 (6 bases). Germline-derived CDR1 and CDR2 are SQVTM and ANQGSEA. V was trimmed by 7 bases and J by 3 bases, leaving 15 bases between them. This CDR3 has 13 residues. The CDR3 DNA is TGCAGCGGGGGGGGGCGGTATGACTATGGCTACACCTTC. It encodes CSGGGRYDYGYTF.